The T cell receptor beta chain described here comes from a study of blood T cell repertoires in COVID-19. Each participant's cohort was designated according to participant-reported clinical history. Generated by immunoSEQ multiplex PCR, the TCRdb table keeps only in-frame clones and is missing some. The sample has a few hundred thousand clones, around 83% seen once. V trimming: 2 bases; J trimming: 3 bases; junction bases outside the gene matches: 10. Germline V gene data show CDR1 as MGHDK and CDR2 as SYGVNS. The CDR3 has 16 residues. This TCR was recovered from a woman aged 45-65 years who had recovered from COVID-19. V is TRBV25-1 and J is TRBJ2-7; 7 positions agree with TRBD1. Sample: PBMCs or T cells enriched from blood (not recorded which). CDR3 loop: CASSEDRTGAYYEQYF. The CDR3 DNA follows: TGTGCCAGCAGTGAAGATAGGACAGGCGCCTACTACGAGCAGTACTTC.